The 21 T cell receptor beta chains below come from one sample, sequenced in a study of blood T cells in healthy people across ages. Sample-barcoded 5' priming and a J-beta primer mix drove a second PCR of roughly 7 to 11 cycles. TCRdb processed the 5' RACE reads anew with MiXCR; each CDR3 protein has one entry. This sample yields about 770,000 distinct CDR3 sequences, of which under 55% are seen a single time; roughly 19% belongs to the top ten. The sample was blood. Source of these receptors: a man aged 55 to 70 in good health.

The V call is TRBV6-6, the J call TRBJ2-2, with 7 bases that match TRBD1. The CDR3 extends over 16 amino acids. V lost 6 bases, J lost 2 bases, and 9 bases stayed unmatched. CDR1 is MNHNY and CDR2 is SVGAGI in the germline V gene (reference sequence). Here the CDR3 reads CASSRGTEKNTGELFF. The CDR3 DNA follows: TGTGCCAGCAGCCGAGGGACAGAAAAAAACACCGGGGAGCTGTTTTTT.

This chain connects TRBV6-2 or TRBV6-3 to TRBJ2-5; 7 nucleotides agree with TRBD2. Germline V lookup: CDR1 MNHEY, CDR2 SVGEGT. Trimming removed 7 bases from V and 1 base from J; junction bases left unmatched: 6. This CDR3 has 14 residues. The CDR3 reads CASTIAGSQETQYF. The CDR3 DNA is TGTGCCAGCACCATAGCGGGCTCCCAAGAGACCCAGTACTTC.

This clonotype was observed a handful of times. This chain joins TRBV5-1 and TRBJ2-7; 10 bases align to TRBD1. Germline loops: CDR1 SGHRS, CDR2 YFSETQ. V lost 5 bases, J lost 2 bases, and 10 bases stayed unmatched. The CDR3 contains 16 residues. The CDR3 here is CASSRNGDRGTYEQYF. DNA of the CDR3: TGCGCCAGCAGTCGCAACGGGGACAGGGGAACCTACGAGCAGTACTTC.

This clonotype has more than one count but fewer than ten. The chain links TRBV12-3 or TRBV12-4 to TRBJ1-4; TRBD1 matches at 7 bases. The CDR3 runs 16 residues. Unmatched junction bases numbered 10, after V lost 3 bases and J lost 6 bases. As DNA, the CDR3 is TGTGCCAGCAGTTTTAACAGGGGCGGGTTACATGAAAAACTGTTTTTT. Its translation is CASSFNRGGLHEKLFF.

The gene calls are TRBV4-1 and TRBJ2-5; 11 positions agree with TRBD2. Trimming cost V 4 bases and J 5 bases; bases outside gene matches: 6. The CDR3 extends over 15 amino acids. The V gene's germline CDR1 is MGHRA and CDR2 YSYEKL. The CDR3 here is CASSRPRTSGETQYF. CDR3 sequence (DNA): TGCGCCAGCAGCCGACCCAGGACTAGCGGGGAGACCCAGTACTTC.

There are a few counts of this clonotype. A much larger clone sits a single nucleotide away, making a read error possible. The rearrangement joins TRBV21-1 to TRBJ1-5; the table's D call TRBD1 went unverified against the DNA. TRBV21-1 is classified as a pseudogene. This CDR3 contains 17 residues. The CDR3 nucleotides read TGTGCCAGCATCCCCCCACTGAACAAATATAGCAATAAGCCCCAGCATTTT. The encoded protein is CASIPPLNKYSNKPQHF.

This clonotype has a handful of counts. The germline gene is not matched at one end of the junction; a read error may be the cause. The V call is TRBV20-1, the J call TRBJ2-3, with D unclear. The CDR3 runs to 13 residues. Germline assignment: CDR1 DFQATT and CDR2 SNEGSKA (reference sequence). The CDR3 reads CSARVIAADTQYF. In nucleotides, the CDR3 is TGCAGTGCGAGAGTCATAGCCGCAGATACGCAGTATTTT.

The chain combines TRBV20-1 with TRBJ2-4, with D perhaps matching TRBD1 (7 bases). The CDR3 length is 13 residues. Germline V gene lookup returns CDR1 DFQATT and CDR2 SNEGSKA (reference sequence). The V gene lost 5 bases and the J gene lost 4 bases, with 12 bases spanning the gap. The CDR3 loop is CSAGGTAKNIQYF. Here the CDR3 DNA reads TGCAGTGCTGGAGGGACAGCTAAAAACATTCAGTACTTC.

This clonotype was found a few times. This rearrangement joins TRBV7-2 to TRBJ1-5; a possible D gene is TRBD1 (6 bases). Trimming pared 2 bases from V and 4 bases from J, leaving 18 bases between. The length of the CDR3 is 17 residues. In germline, CDR1 is SGHTA, CDR2 FQGNSA. In DNA, the CDR3 is TGTGCCAGCAGCTTATGGAGGGACATTGGGGGGAATCAGCCCCAGCATTTT. Translation: CASSLWRDIGGNQPQHF. The whole variable domain, filled in from reference TRBV7-2 and TRBJ1-5, reads GAGVSQSPSNKVTEKGKDVELRCDPISGHTALYWYRQSLGQGLEFLIYFQGNSAPDKSGLPSDRFSAERTGGSVSTLTIQRTQQEDSAVYLCASSLWRDIGGNQPQHFGDGTRLSIL.

This clonotype occurred a few times. V is TRBV7-3 and J is TRBJ2-7; D is tentatively TRBD1 or TRBD2 (6 bases each). CDR3 length: 15 amino acids. V lost 5 bases to trimming and J lost 2 bases, with 16 bases between them. Germline V gene lookup returns CDR1 SGHTA and CDR2 FQGTGA. The DNA for the CDR3 is TGTGCCAGCAGCCCAGCCGGGGGCGGAACCTACGAGCAGTACTTC. It yields the protein CASSPAGGGTYEQYF.

The chain employs TRBV7-8 and TRBJ2-1; the D is unclear. Per germline, CDR1 SGHVS and CDR2 FQNEAQ. V was clipped by 4 bases and J by 6 bases, with 16 bases between them. The CDR3 loop spans 15 amino acids. CDR3 region: CASSSSALAVNEQFF. In DNA, the CDR3 is TGTGCCAGCAGCTCCAGTGCCTTAGCCGTCAATGAGCAGTTCTTC.

The chain employs TRBV6-1 and TRBJ2-7, with 8 bases fitting TRBD1. Germline V CDR1 and CDR2: MNHNS, SASEGT. The CDR3 sequence is 14 residues long. The junction had 8 bases not matched to a gene; V was cut back by 7 bases and J by 3 bases. The chain's CDR3 is CASTGTGHFYEQYF. The CDR3 DNA reads as TGTGCCAGCACCGGGACAGGTCACTTCTACGAGCAGTACTTC.

This chain links TRBV3-1 with TRBJ1-6; perhaps TRBD1 as D (6 bases). The CDR3 has 16 amino acids. V dropped 2 bases and J dropped 4 bases, with 12 bases sitting between them. The germline gives CDR1 LGHDT, CDR2 YNNKEL (reference sequence). CDR3 DNA sequence: TGTGCCAGCAGCCAAAAAGGACAGATTTATAATTCACCCCTCCACTTT. Protein product: CASSQKGQIYNSPLHF.

The chain joins TRBV7-2 to TRBJ2-7; TRBD1 aligns across 9 bases. CDR3 length: 14 amino acids. Trimming removed 2 bases from V and 5 bases from J; junction bases left unmatched: 4. Germline lookup yields CDR1 SGHTA and CDR2 FQGNSA. Here the CDR3 reads CASSLSHRGHEQYF. The CDR3 bases are TGTGCCAGCAGCTTATCCCACAGGGGGCACGAGCAGTACTTC.

This clonotype was counted once. CDR3 nucleotides: TGCAGTGCCACAGGGACCTATGGCTACACCTTC. Its protein product is CSATGTYGYTF. This sequence joins TRBV20-1 and TRBJ1-2, with D possibly matching TRBD1 (6 bases). The V end lost 6 bases, the J end lost 4 bases, and 9 bases lay between the germline ends. CDR3 length: 11 residues. The germline CDR1 and CDR2 sequences are DFQATT and SNEGSKA (reference sequence).

This clonotype occurred a few times. The chain combines TRBV4-1 with TRBJ2-7, with TRBD2 identical over 14 bases. CDR1 and CDR2 from the germline V gene are MGHRA and YSYEKL. The CDR3 sequence is 20 residues long. Trimming cost V 0 bases and J 0 bases; bases outside gene matches: 10. CDR3 DNA: TGCGCCAGCAGCCAAGAGGGTGGGACTAGCGGGGGAGGCGTCTCCTACGAGCAGTACTTC. Its protein product is CASSQEGGTSGGGVSYEQYF.

The chain has TRBV27 and TRBJ2-1; maybe TRBD2 (6 bases). V shed 4 bases and J shed 5 bases, with 12 bases lying between them. CDR1 and CDR2 from the germline V gene are MNHEY and SMNVEV (reference sequence). The CDR3 has 14 amino acids. This CDR3 reads CASSSRTIHNEQFF. DNA of the CDR3: TGTGCCAGCAGTTCAAGGACTATCCACAATGAGCAGTTCTTC.

There are a few counts of this clonotype. The chain recombines TRBV12-3 or TRBV12-4 with TRBJ2-6; D unresolved. The germline V and J ends were trimmed by 7 bases and 4 bases, with 8 bases remaining between them. This CDR3 contains 13 residues. The CDR3 coding sequence is TGTGCCAGCATAGCCCCCGGGGCCAACGTCCTGACTTTC. Its translation is CASIAPGANVLTF.

This clonotype has just a few counts. The chain couples TRBV12-5 to TRBJ2-5; D is ambiguous. This CDR3 has 14 residues. Trimming removed 3 bases at V and 1 base at J, with 9 bases between. Germline V lookup: CDR1 LGHNT, CDR2 FRNRAP. Here the CDR3 reads CASGFSVSQETQYF. CDR3 sequence (DNA): TGTGCTAGTGGTTTTTCCGTTAGCCAAGAGACCCAGTACTTC. Using reference TRBV12-5 and TRBJ2-5 for the parts outside the CDR3, the full variable domain is DARVTQTPRHKVTEMGQEVTMRCQPILGHNTVFWYRQTMMQGLELLAYFRNRAPLDDSGMPKDRFSAEMPDATLATLKIQPSEPRDSAVYFCASGFSVSQETQYFGPGTRLLVL.

The chain employs TRBV20-1 and TRBJ2-5, with a weak D call TRBD1 (7 bases). CDR1 and CDR2 from the germline V gene are DFQATT and SNEGSKA (reference sequence). V dropped 5 bases and J dropped 0 bases, with 19 bases sitting between them. The CDR3 sequence is 16 residues long. CDR3 nucleotides: TGCAGTGCTTCCTCCAGGGGGGACACGTACCAAGAGACCCAGTACTTC. This codes for CSASSRGDTYQETQYF.

The genes are TRBV5-5 and TRBJ2-7; D uncertain. CDR1 SGHKS and CDR2 YYEKEE come from the germline V gene (reference sequence). The length of the CDR3 is 15 residues. Trimming shortened V by 2 bases and J by 1 base, and 13 bases separated the two germline ends. The CDR3 DNA reads TGTGCCAGCAGCTTTAATCCTATAGGATCCTACGAGCAGTACTTC. Its translation is CASSFNPIGSYEQYF.